A single sample gave rise to the 30 T cell receptor beta chains below, sequenced in a study of blood T cell repertoires in COVID-19. Assay: immunoSEQ multiplex PCR; the TCRdb copy retains only in-frame clones and omits some. The table lists 15,000 or so clones, roughly nine tenths of them singletons, with 12% to 15% in the top ten. Sequenced: peripheral blood. These receptor sequences come from a man aged 50 or older with active COVID-19.

The chain joins TRBV29-1 to TRBJ2-1, with 11 bases identical to TRBD2. The CDR3 spans 14 residues. The V gene's germline CDR1 is SQVTM and CDR2 ANQGSEA. J lost 7 bases, V lost 2 bases, and 4 bases had no gene match. This chain's CDR3 is CSVERTSGGNEQFF. The CDR3 region has the DNA TGCAGCGTTGAAAGAACTAGCGGGGGTAATGAGCAGTTCTTC.

This clone was seen only once. The gene calls are TRBV11-2 and TRBJ2-5; TRBD2 might be the D (6 bases). The CDR3 totals 17 residues. Germline assignment: CDR1 SGHAT and CDR2 FQNNGV. V lost 3 bases to trimming and J lost 4 bases, with 21 bases between them. The CDR3, as DNA: TGTGCCAGCAGCTTGGGCGGGGATGGGTTAGGGCGAGAGACCCAGTACTTC. Translated: CASSLGGDGLGRETQYF.

This chain joins TRBV19 and TRBJ2-2, with 8 bases identical to TRBD2. The CDR3 covers 15 residues. V shed 3 bases, J shed 5 bases, and the junction held 5 bases outside the gene matches. The germline CDR1 and CDR2 sequences are LNHDA and SQIVND (reference sequence). Here the CDR3 reads CASSIRASGTGELFF. As DNA, the CDR3 is TGTGCCAGTAGTATTAGGGCTAGCGGGACCGGGGAGCTGTTTTTT.

The V and J genes are TRBV28 and TRBJ2-6, with 10 positions matching TRBD1. V lost 4 bases, J lost 1 base, and 10 bases stayed unmatched. CDR3 size: 19 residues. Germline CDR1 and CDR2: MDHEN and SYDVKM. In DNA, the CDR3 is TGTGCCAGCAGTTCGGATCAGGGACAGGGGATTTCTGGGGCCAACGTCCTGACTTTC. This encodes CASSSDQGQGISGANVLTF.

This rearrangement joins TRBV6-2 or TRBV6-3 to TRBJ2-3; 7 bases align to TRBD2. After removal of 0 bases from V and 6 bases from J, the junction contained 6 bases not matched to a gene. CDR1 is MNHEY and CDR2 is SVGEGT in the germline V gene. There are 15 residues in the CDR3. CDR3 sequence: CASSYSWGGEDTQYF. CDR3 DNA: TGTGCCAGCAGTTACTCCTGGGGAGGGGAGGATACGCAGTATTTT.

V and J are TRBV12-3 or TRBV12-4 and TRBJ2-7, with TRBD2 as a possible D gene (6 bases). Deletions cut 6 bases from V and 3 bases from J, with 12 bases between. The CDR3 is made up of 13 amino acids. CDR3 sequence reads: CASSQGLYYEQYF. Written as DNA, the CDR3 is TGTGCCAGCAGCCAGGGACTTTACTACGAGCAGTACTTC.

The V and J genes are TRBV9 and TRBJ1-1; D is possibly TRBD1 (5 bases). The ends were cut back, 0 bases at V and 1 base at J, with 7 bases in the middle. The CDR3 consists of 14 residues. CDR1 is SGDLS and CDR2 is YYNGEE in the germline V gene. CDR3 amino acids: CASSVDGANTEAFF. The CDR3 bases are TGTGCCAGCAGCGTAGATGGGGCGAACACTGAAGCTTTCTTT. The full variable domain, completed using reference TRBV9 and TRBJ1-1, is DSGVTQTPKHLITATGQRVTLRCSPRSGDLSVYWYQQSLDQGLQFLIQYYNGEERAKGNILERFSAQQFPDLHSELNLSSLELGDSALYFCASSVDGANTEAFFGQGTRLTVV.

The rearrangement uses TRBV3-1 (or the pseudogene TRBV3-2) and TRBJ2-1; 7 nucleotides line up with TRBD2. V was clipped by 1 base and J by 1 base; unmatched bases: 7. This CDR3 is built from 17 residues. CDR1 is LGHDT and CDR2 is YNNKEL in the germline V gene (reference sequence). In nucleotides, the CDR3 is TGTGCCAGCAGCCAAGTCGTAGCGGGCCTGTCCTACAATGAGCAGTTCTTC. Its protein is CASSQVVAGLSYNEQFF.

This sequence joins TRBV20-1 and TRBJ2-1; D is undetermined. The V gene's germline CDR1 is DFQATT and CDR2 SNEGSKA (reference sequence). V was shortened by 0 bases and J by 6 bases, with 3 bases between the two germline ends. The CDR3 has 11 residues. CDR3 loop: CSARDLNEQFF. The DNA for the CDR3 is TGCAGTGCTAGAGATCTCAATGAGCAGTTCTTC.

The chain combines TRBV4-1 with TRBJ2-1; TRBD2 matches 11 bases. Germline CDR1 is MGHRA and CDR2 is YSYEKL. CDR3 length: 16 residues. V shed 6 bases, J shed 7 bases, and the junction held 11 bases outside the gene matches. This CDR3 reads CASRKIAGGPLNEQFF. The CDR3 DNA sequence: TGCGCCAGCAGGAAAATAGCGGGAGGGCCTCTTAATGAGCAGTTCTTC.

This clone is a singleton in its sample. V usage is TRBV18 and J usage is TRBJ1-6, with 8 bases identical to TRBD1. Germline values: CDR1 KGHSH, CDR2 LQKENI. The CDR3 covers 15 residues. V lost 6 bases and J lost 7; bases outside the gene matches: 8. CDR3 DNA sequence: TGTGCCAGCTCTCCCCAGGGGGCGGACAATTCACCCCTCCACTTT. Translated, it gives CASSPQGADNSPLHF.

This clone was seen once. This sequence joins TRBV7-2 and TRBJ1-4; no definite D call. With 6 bases removed from V and 5 bases from J, the gap between germline ends came to 10 bases. Germline V gives CDR1 SGHTA, CDR2 FQGNSA. The CDR3 has 13 residues. Here the CDR3 reads CASSPFSNEKLFF. For the CDR3, the DNA is TGTGCCAGCAGTCCCTTTTCGAATGAAAAACTGTTTTTT.

This rearrangement joins TRBV19 to TRBJ1-2, with D maybe TRBD1 (5 bases). The CDR3 is made up of 17 amino acids. With 6 bases removed from V and 6 bases from J, the gap between germline ends came to 26 bases. Germline V gives CDR1 LNHDA, CDR2 SQIVND (reference sequence). The CDR3, as DNA: TGTGCCAGTAGCTCACACCACTACCCGGGGGGTGTCAATGGCTACACCTTC. This gives the protein CASSSHHYPGGVNGYTF. Variable domain in full (rest from reference TRBV19 and TRBJ1-2): DGGITQSPKYLFRKEGQNVTLSCEQNLNHDAMYWYRQDPGQGLRLIYYSQIVNDFQKGDIAEGYSVSREKKESFPLTVTSAQKNPTAFYLCASSSHHYPGGVNGYTFGSGTRLTVV.

This chain uses TRBV2 with TRBJ2-1; D remains ambiguous. Germline lookup yields CDR1 SNHLY and CDR2 FYNNEI. Deletions cut 6 bases from V and 7 bases from J, with 19 bases between. The CDR3 has 15 residues. CDR3 nucleotide sequence: TGTGCCAGCAGCCCGATCGTGGGTAGGAGAAATGAGCAGTTCTTC. Protein product: CASSPIVGRRNEQFF.

This chain connects TRBV11-3 to TRBJ1-2, with 7 nucleotides matching TRBD1. The CDR3 sequence is 12 residues long. V trimming: 5 bases; J trimming: 6 bases; junction bases outside the gene matches: 3. The germline V gene has CDR1 SGHNT and CDR2 YENEEA. The CDR3 loop reads CASSRDRNGYTF. The DNA for the CDR3 is TGTGCCAGCAGCCGGGACAGAAATGGCTACACCTTC.

The chain combines TRBV9 with TRBJ2-7, with TRBD1 matching 11 bases. V gave up 4 bases and J gave up 6 bases; unmatched junction bases: 6. The CDR3 runs 14 residues. Germline V gives CDR1 SGDLS, CDR2 YYNGEE. The DNA of the CDR3 is TGTGCCAGCAGCATGGGACAGGGGGTCTTCGAGCAGTACTTC. This translates into CASSMGQGVFEQYF.

V usage is TRBV12-3 or TRBV12-4 and J usage is TRBJ2-2; 7 bases align to TRBD1. The V gene end was trimmed by 7 bases and the J gene end by 7 bases; junction bases not matched to a gene: 6. CDR3 length: 13 amino acids. The DNA for the CDR3 is TGTGCCAGCACCCAGGGGGAGTTCGGGGAGCTGTTTTTT. Its protein product is CASTQGEFGELFF.

V and J are TRBV6-2 or TRBV6-3 and TRBJ1-3; D might be TRBD1 (6 bases). Germline assignment: CDR1 MNHEY and CDR2 SVGEGT. This CDR3 contains 16 residues. V was shortened by 5 bases and J by 4 bases, with 18 bases between the two germline ends. This CDR3 is CASSPDRIRPGNTIYF. CDR3 in DNA: TGTGCCAGCAGTCCGGACAGAATCCGACCGGGAAACACCATATATTTT.

The chain links TRBV9 to TRBJ2-5, with D hard to call. The germline V gene has CDR1 SGDLS and CDR2 YYNGEE. The CDR3 has 14 amino acids. V dropped 0 bases and J dropped 0 bases, with 6 bases sitting between them. The chain's CDR3 is CASSVDNYQETQYF. CDR3 nucleotide sequence: TGTGCCAGCAGCGTAGATAACTACCAAGAGACCCAGTACTTC. Together with reference TRBV9 and TRBJ2-5, the CDR3 gives the full variable domain: DSGVTQTPKHLITATGQRVTLRCSPRSGDLSVYWYQQSLDQGLQFLIQYYNGEERAKGNILERFSAQQFPDLHSELNLSSLELGDSALYFCASSVDNYQETQYFGPGTRLLVL.

V gene TRBV28 combines with J gene TRBJ1-2, with D unclear. CDR1 is MDHEN, CDR2 SYDVKM, per germline. V was cut by 5 bases and J by 0 bases, with 10 bases left in between. CDR3 length: 14 amino acids. Here the CDR3 DNA reads TGTGCCAGCAGTCTGACAAAGCCTAACTATGGCTACACCTTC. Its protein is CASSLTKPNYGYTF.

V is TRBV18 and J is TRBJ2-5; TRBD2 matches 9 bases. The CDR3 runs 16 residues. Germline CDR1 and CDR2: KGHSH and LQKENI. Germline trimming cut 2 bases from V and 5 bases from J; bases unmatched to any gene: 9. The CDR3 DNA reads as TGTGCCAGCTCACCAGGCTCTAGCGGGATTGTGGAGACCCAGTACTTC. This sequence encodes CASSPGSSGIVETQYF.

V usage is TRBV7-9 and J usage is TRBJ1-5; TRBD1 aligns across 10 bases. The CDR3 spans 14 residues. Trimming cost V 4 bases and J 5 bases; bases outside gene matches: 2. Germline CDR1 SEHNR, CDR2 FQNEAQ (reference sequence). The DNA for the CDR3 is TGTGCCAGCAGCTCCGACAGGGGGCATCAGCCCCAGCATTTT. Its protein product is CASSSDRGHQPQHF.

This chain joins TRBV20-1 and TRBJ2-7, with D possibly TRBD2 on 6 matching bases. Trimming removed 3 bases at V and 4 bases at J, with 16 bases between. This CDR3 comprises 14 residues. The germline CDR1 and CDR2 sequences are DFQATT and SNEGSKA (reference sequence). CDR3 residues: CSASFPAGRYEQYF. CDR3 nucleotides: TGCAGTGCTAGTTTCCCGGCGGGGAGATACGAGCAGTACTTC.

The chain combines TRBV7-9 with TRBJ2-7; 9 bases are a match to TRBD2. Germline V gene sequence: CDR1 SEHNR, CDR2 FQNEAQ (reference sequence). There are 17 residues in the CDR3. V was pared by 0 bases and J by 1 base, with 7 bases of the junction left unmatched. The CDR3 DNA is TGTGCCAGCAGCTTAGCGTTGACTAGCGGACTTTCCTACGAGCAGTACTTC. It yields the protein CASSLALTSGLSYEQYF. The variable domain in full, completed from reference TRBV7-9 and TRBJ2-7, reads DTGVSQNPRHKITKRGQNVTFRCDPISEHNRLYWYRQTLGQGPEFLTYFQNEAQLEKSRLLSDRFSAERPKGSFSTLEIQRTEQGDSAMYLCASSLALTSGLSYEQYFGPGTRLTVT.

The chain carries TRBV7-9 and TRBJ1-4; D is possibly TRBD1 (6 bases). Germline CDR1 SEHNR, CDR2 FQNEAQ (reference sequence). With 6 bases removed from V and 7 bases from J, the gap between germline ends came to 15 bases. The CDR3 is made up of 14 amino acids. CDR3 in DNA: TGTGCCAGCAGAGGCAAGGGGGGGCTTGAAAAACTGTTTTTT. Protein sequence: CASRGKGGLEKLFF.

The V and J genes are TRBV4-2 and TRBJ2-1; D possibly corresponds to TRBD2 (6 bases). Germline V lookup: CDR1 LGHNA, CDR2 YNFKEQ. This CDR3 has 17 residues. Deletions cut 5 bases from V and 0 bases from J, with 17 bases between. Here the CDR3 reads CASSRQSRRDSYNEQFF. CDR3 DNA: TGTGCCAGCAGCAGGCAATCACGGCGGGACTCCTACAATGAGCAGTTCTTC.

CDR3 loop: CASSSAGGPHNEQFF. The CDR3 DNA reads as TGTGCCAGCAGTTCAGCGGGAGGCCCCCACAATGAGCAGTTCTTC. This rearrangement joins TRBV28 to TRBJ2-1; 9 bases match TRBD2. Trimming cost V 4 bases and J 5 bases; bases outside gene matches: 6. The CDR3 is 15 residues long. Germline CDR1 MDHEN, CDR2 SYDVKM.

The V and J genes are TRBV19 and TRBJ1-1; the D is unclear. This CDR3 has 13 residues. Germline CDR1 reads LNHDA; CDR2 reads SQIVND (reference sequence). Trimming cost V 3 bases and J 7 bases, with 12 bases left between them. The CDR3 spells CASSILTASEAFF. CDR3 DNA: TGTGCCAGTAGTATCCTCACAGCAAGTGAAGCTTTCTTT.

The chain has TRBV10-2 and TRBJ2-3; tentative D call: TRBD2 (6 bases). Trimming pared 4 bases from V and 2 bases from J, leaving 16 bases between. This CDR3 contains 16 residues. CDR1 and CDR2 from the germline V gene are WSHSY and SAAADI. For the CDR3, the DNA is TGCGCCAGCAGTGGGGGACTCTGGAAGACCACAGATACGCAGTATTTT. This gives the protein CASSGGLWKTTDTQYF.

The gene calls are TRBV7-9 and TRBJ1-5; maybe TRBD1 (5 bases). The CDR3 runs 15 residues. In germline, CDR1 is SEHNR, CDR2 FQNEAQ (reference sequence). V dropped 4 bases and J dropped 0 bases, with 10 bases sitting between them. The DNA for the CDR3 is TGTGCCAGCAGCTCAGGGCTCAATAGCAATCAGCCCCAGCATTTT. This encodes CASSSGLNSNQPQHF.